Listed below are T cell receptor beta chains from one sample, sequenced in a study of shared clonotypes between healthy human individuals. Sequencing used immunoSEQ multiplex PCR; TCRdb keeps in-frame clones, though not all of them. The table has around 550,000 clones, 85% to 95% seen once. The specimen sequenced was naive CD8+ T cells sorted from blood. The source of these receptors is a woman aged 25 to 39 in good health. The CDR3 runs from the conserved cysteine through the conserved F or W. The D gene is left open where the match is weak. Size is stated for part of the rows, as once, few or many counts, or as a class when the clone is expanded.

CDR3 length: 12; J gene: TRBJ2-1; D gene: -; clone size: -; V gene: TRBV2; CDR3 DNA: TGTGCCAGCAGCCTGGACAATGTTGAGCAGTTCTTC; CDR3 protein: CASSLDNVEQFF
CDR3 length: 17; J gene: TRBJ2-7; D gene: TRBD2; clone size: -; V gene: TRBV4-2; CDR3 DNA: TGTGCCAGCAGCCAAGATCCTTACCGGGAGGGTTCCTACGAGCAGTACTTC; CDR3 protein: CASSQDPYREGSYEQYF
CDR3 length: 16; J gene: TRBJ2-2; D gene: TRBD2; clone size: -; V gene: TRBV29-1; CDR3 DNA: TGCAGCGTTGTAGCTAGCGGGAGCGGTTACACCGGGGAGCTGTTTTTT; CDR3 protein: CSVVASGSGYTGELFF
CDR3 length: 14; J gene: TRBJ1-6; D gene: -; clone size: -; V gene: TRBV4-2; CDR3 DNA: TGTGCCAGCAGTCCGGGGCAGGGAGTTTCACCCCTCCACTTT; CDR3 protein: CASSPGQGVSPLHF
CDR3 length: 14; J gene: TRBJ2-2; D gene: -; clone size: -; V gene: TRBV12-5; CDR3 DNA: TGTGCTAGTGGTTTAGGGGCGTCCACCGGGGAGCTGTTTTTT; CDR3 protein: CASGLGASTGELFF
CDR3 length: 14; J gene: TRBJ1-1; D gene: -; clone size: -; V gene: TRBV5-6; CDR3 DNA: TGTGCCAGCAGCTTGTTAACTGGCGTCACTGAAGCTTTCTTT; CDR3 protein: CASSLLTGVTEAFF
CDR3 length: 16; J gene: TRBJ2-7; D gene: TRBD2; clone size: -; V gene: TRBV7-9; CDR3 DNA: TGTGCCAGCAACAACCCGACTAGCGGGGACAGATACGAGCAGTACTTC; CDR3 protein: CASNNPTSGDRYEQYF
CDR3 length: 14; J gene: TRBJ2-7; D gene: -; clone size: -; V gene: TRBV5-6; CDR3 DNA: TGTGCCAGCAGCTACTCGGACGGAGCCTACGAGCAGTACTTC; CDR3 protein: CASSYSDGAYEQYF
CDR3 length: 11; J gene: TRBJ1-5; D gene: -; clone size: -; V gene: TRBV28; CDR3 DNA: TGTGCCGCGTCATCTAATCAGCCCCAGCATTTT; CDR3 protein: CAASSNQPQHF
CDR3 length: 14; J gene: TRBJ1-1; D gene: -; clone size: -; V gene: TRBV6-5; CDR3 DNA: TGTGCCAGCAGTACGGGCGCGGGGAATGGTGAAGCTTTCTTT; CDR3 protein: CASSTGAGNGEAFF
CDR3 length: 18; J gene: TRBJ2-1; D gene: TRBD2; clone size: -; V gene: TRBV7-8; CDR3 DNA: TGTGCCAGCAGCCAAGGGCTAGCGGGAGGATCGTCCTACAATGAGCAGTTCTTC; CDR3 protein: CASSQGLAGGSSYNEQFF
CDR3 length: 15; J gene: TRBJ1-1; D gene: -; clone size: -; V gene: TRBV6-1; CDR3 DNA: TGTGCCAGCACTCAAGGGGGTTGGATGAACACTGAAGCTTTCTTT; CDR3 protein: CASTQGGWMNTEAFF
CDR3 length: 17; J gene: TRBJ2-1; D gene: TRBD1; clone size: -; V gene: TRBV14; CDR3 DNA: TGTGCCAGCAGCCCCCTAAAGGGACAGAGTTCCTACAATGAGCAGTTCTTC; CDR3 protein: CASSPLKGQSSYNEQFF
CDR3 length: 15; J gene: TRBJ1-1; D gene: TRBD1; clone size: -; V gene: TRBV27; CDR3 DNA: TGTGCCAGCAGTTTACAGGGACAGGGTAGCACTGAAGCTTTCTTT; CDR3 protein: CASSLQGQGSTEAFF
CDR3 length: 16; J gene: TRBJ2-5; D gene: -; clone size: -; V gene: TRBV5-4; CDR3 DNA: TGTGCCAGCAGCTTTTGGGGGGGGCTGGCCGGGGAGACCCAGTACTTC; CDR3 protein: CASSFWGGLAGETQYF
CDR3 length: 16; J gene: TRBJ2-2; D gene: -; clone size: once; V gene: TRBV15; CDR3 DNA: TGTGCCACCAGCAGGGAGAGGGGGGGTTTTCTCGGGGAGCTGTTTTTT; CDR3 protein: CATSRERGGFLGELFF
CDR3 length: 15; J gene: TRBJ2-1; D gene: TRBD1; clone size: -; V gene: TRBV28; CDR3 DNA: TGTGCCAGCAGTACGTCCGGGACAGGGGCCTATGAGCAGTTCTTC; CDR3 protein: CASSTSGTGAYEQFF